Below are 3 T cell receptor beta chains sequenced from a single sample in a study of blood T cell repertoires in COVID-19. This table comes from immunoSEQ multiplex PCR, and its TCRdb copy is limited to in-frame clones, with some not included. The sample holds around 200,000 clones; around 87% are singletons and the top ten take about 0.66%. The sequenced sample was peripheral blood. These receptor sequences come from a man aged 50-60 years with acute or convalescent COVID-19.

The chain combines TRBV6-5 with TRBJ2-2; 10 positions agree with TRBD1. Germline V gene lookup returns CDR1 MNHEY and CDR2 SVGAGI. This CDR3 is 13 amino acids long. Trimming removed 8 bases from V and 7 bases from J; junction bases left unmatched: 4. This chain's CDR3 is CASGQGVVGELFF. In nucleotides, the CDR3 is TGTGCCAGCGGACAGGGGGTTGTCGGGGAGCTGTTTTTT.

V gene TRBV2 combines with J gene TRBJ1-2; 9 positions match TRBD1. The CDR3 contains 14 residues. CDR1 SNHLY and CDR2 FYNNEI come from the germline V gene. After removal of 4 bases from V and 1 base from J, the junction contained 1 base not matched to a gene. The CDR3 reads CASSGTGDNYGYTF. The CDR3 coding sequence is TGTGCCAGCAGTGGGACAGGGGATAACTATGGCTACACCTTC. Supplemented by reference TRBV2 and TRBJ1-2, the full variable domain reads EPEVTQTPSHQVTQMGQEVILRCVPISNHLYFYWYRQILGQKVEFLVSFYNNEISEKSEIFDDQFSVERPDGSNFTLKIRSTKLEDSAMYFCASSGTGDNYGYTFGSGTRLTVV.

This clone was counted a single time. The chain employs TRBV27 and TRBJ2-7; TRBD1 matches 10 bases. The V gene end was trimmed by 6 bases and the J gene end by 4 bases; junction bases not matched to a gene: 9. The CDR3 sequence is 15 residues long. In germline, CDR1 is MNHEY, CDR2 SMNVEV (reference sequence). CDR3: CASRWATGGRYEQYF. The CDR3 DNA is TGTGCCAGCAGATGGGCGACAGGGGGCCGGTACGAGCAGTACTTC.